The present T cell receptor beta chain was sequenced within a study of cytomegalovirus exposure and HLA in healthy donors. Produced via immunoSEQ multiplex PCR; TCRdb's table is partial and in-frame only. The table shows about 130,000 clones, with around 80% occurring only once. Turning to this clone: Its antigen is not known.

Trimming removed 1 base at V and 3 bases at J, with 11 bases between. The germline gives CDR1 SGHRS, CDR2 YFSETQ. The CDR3 spans 14 residues. Study outcomes and limitations: Specificity of a few CMV-associated chains for CMV antigens was verified in vitro.

The TCR comes from a man younger than 40 in good health and CMV-seropositive. The sequenced material came from PBMCs. V is TRBV5-1 and J is TRBJ2-7; D perhaps matches TRBD2 (5 bases). The CDR3 protein is CASSLHGLDYEQYF. CDR3 sequence (DNA): TGCGCCAGCAGCTTGCACGGACTGGACTACGAGCAGTACTTC.